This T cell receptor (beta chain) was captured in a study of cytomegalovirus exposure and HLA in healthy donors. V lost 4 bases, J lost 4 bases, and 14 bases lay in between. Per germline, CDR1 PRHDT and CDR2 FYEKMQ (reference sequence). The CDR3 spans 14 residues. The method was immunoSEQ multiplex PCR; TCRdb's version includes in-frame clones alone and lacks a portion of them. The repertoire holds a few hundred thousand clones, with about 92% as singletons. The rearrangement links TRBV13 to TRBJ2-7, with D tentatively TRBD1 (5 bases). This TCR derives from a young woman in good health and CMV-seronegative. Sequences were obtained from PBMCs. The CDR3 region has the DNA TGTGCCAGCAGCTCACTCCAGGGCAAGTACGAGCAGTACTTC. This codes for CASSSLQGKYEQYF.